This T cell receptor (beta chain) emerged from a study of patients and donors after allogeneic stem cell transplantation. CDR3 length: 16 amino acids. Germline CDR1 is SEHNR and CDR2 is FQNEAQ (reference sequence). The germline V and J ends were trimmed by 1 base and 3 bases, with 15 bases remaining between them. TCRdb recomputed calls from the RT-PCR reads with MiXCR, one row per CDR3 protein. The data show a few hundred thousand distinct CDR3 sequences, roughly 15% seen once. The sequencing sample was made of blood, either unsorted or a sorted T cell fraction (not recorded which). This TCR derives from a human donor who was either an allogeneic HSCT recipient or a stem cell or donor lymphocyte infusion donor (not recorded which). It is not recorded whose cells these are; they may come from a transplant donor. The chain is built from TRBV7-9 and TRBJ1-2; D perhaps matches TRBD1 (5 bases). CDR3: CASSLDGTAAHYGYTF. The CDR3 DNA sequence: TGTGCCAGCAGCTTAGACGGGACCGCGGCTCACTATGGCTACACCTTC. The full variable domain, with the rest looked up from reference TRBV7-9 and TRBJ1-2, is DTGVSQNPRHKITKRGQNVTFRCDPISEHNRLYWYRQTLGQGPEFLTYFQNEAQLEKSRLLSDRFSAERPKGSFSTLEIQRTEQGDSAMYLCASSLDGTAAHYGYTFGSGTRLTVV.